The 14 T cell receptor beta chains reported below all come from one sample, sequenced in a study of long-term antiretroviral therapy in people with HIV. Survey-level resolution applied to immunoSEQ assay v3.0. Profiled with immunoSEQ multiplex PCR; TCRdb holds only in-frame clones, not every one. The sample includes tens of thousands of clones, 95% of them seen just once. Material: unsorted PBMCs, obtained 5.3 years after starting antiretroviral therapy. These TCRs come from a man aged 30 to 45 with HIV.

CDR3 nucleotides: TGTGCCTGGAGTACCCTTCCTGTGGGCGAGCAGTACTTC. Its protein product is CAWSTLPVGEQYF. This chain joins TRBV30 and TRBJ2-7; D unclear. Germline CDR1 GTSNPN, CDR2 SVGIG (reference sequence). V gave up 2 bases and J gave up 6 bases, with 14 bases separating them. The CDR3 consists of 13 residues.

The table lists this clone with a count of one. The chain uses TRBV30 and TRBJ2-1; TRBD2 matches at 8 bases. Germline lookup yields CDR1 GTSNPN and CDR2 SVGIG (reference sequence). After removal of 0 bases from V and 10 bases from J, the junction contained 8 bases not matched to a gene. CDR3 length: 14 residues. CDR3 DNA: TGTGCCTGGAGTGTACTGGCGGGAGGCTGGGAGCAGTTCTTC. Its protein is CAWSVLAGGWEQFF.

This chain uses TRBV10-2 with TRBJ2-7; D perhaps matches TRBD1 (6 bases). The V end lost 8 bases, the J end lost 2 bases, and 19 bases lay between the germline ends. Germline V gene lookup returns CDR1 WSHSY and CDR2 SAAADI. This CDR3 has 15 amino acids. CDR3 residues: CASRTGYRDPYEQYF. In DNA, the CDR3 is TGCGCCAGCCGTACCGGGTACAGGGACCCCTACGAGCAGTACTTC.

The chain couples TRBV16 to TRBJ1-6; D not certain. The germline V and J ends were trimmed by 3 bases and 0 bases, with 9 bases remaining between them. The CDR3 is 16 amino acids. Germline V CDR1 and CDR2: KGHSY, FQNENV. The CDR3 nucleotides are TGTGCCAGCAGCCAGGCAGTCACCTCCTATAATTCACCCCTCCACTTT. It specifies CASSQAVTSYNSPLHF.

The rearrangement links TRBV25-1 to TRBJ1-6; weak D call: TRBD1 (6 bases). V lost 3 bases to trimming and J lost 8 bases, with 11 bases between them. This CDR3 is built from 14 residues. Germline CDR1 MGHDK, CDR2 SYGVNS. CDR3 region: CASSDTGYDSPLHF. CDR3 nucleotide sequence: TGTGCCAGCAGTGATACAGGGTACGATTCACCCCTCCACTTT.

V usage is TRBV6-6 and J usage is TRBJ1-2; D gene uncertain. Looked up from germline, CDR1 is MNHNY and CDR2 is SVGAGI (reference sequence). This CDR3 region has 16 residues. V lost 3 bases and J 4 bases, leaving 18 bases between the germline ends. The CDR3 DNA follows: TGTGCCAGCAGTTATTCGGTGATCCGGGGAGGCTATGGCTACACCTTC. Amino acid sequence: CASSYSVIRGGYGYTF.

This clone has a handful of counts. The chain uses TRBV9 and TRBJ2-3, with TRBD1 matching over 7 bases. Germline trimming cut 6 bases from V and 1 base from J; bases unmatched to any gene: 2. The length of the CDR3 is 13 residues. Germline V gene lookup returns CDR1 SGDLS and CDR2 YYNGEE. CDR3 sequence: CASNRGGTDTQYF. CDR3 sequence (DNA): TGTGCCAGCAACAGGGGCGGCACAGATACGCAGTATTTT.

This chain links TRBV2 with TRBJ2-7; no clear D. Trimming stripped 6 bases from V and 3 bases from J, with 12 bases between. The CDR3 sequence is 13 residues long. CDR1 SNHLY and CDR2 FYNNEI come from the germline V gene. The CDR3 bases are TGTGCCAGCAGGGTCCCTGGGTACTACGAGCAGTACTTC. This codes for CASRVPGYYEQYF. The full variable domain, completed using reference TRBV2 and TRBJ2-7, is EPEVTQTPSHQVTQMGQEVILRCVPISNHLYFYWYRQILGQKVEFLVSFYNNEISEKSEIFDDQFSVERPDGSNFTLKIRSTKLEDSAMYFCASRVPGYYEQYFGPGTRLTVT.

This chain links TRBV7-8 with TRBJ2-3; the D is unclear. The V end was cut by 5 bases, the J end by 4 bases, with 4 bases between. This CDR3 contains 11 residues. The germline V gene encodes CDR1 SGHVS and CDR2 FQNEAQ. The DNA for the CDR3 is TGTGCCAGCAGCCCCGCAGATACGCAGTATTTT. Residues: CASSPADTQYF.

J is TRBJ2-1 and V is TRBV5-1, with 12 bases identical to TRBD2. The CDR3 has 15 amino acids. Trimming cost V 4 bases and J 5 bases; bases outside gene matches: 4. Germline lookup yields CDR1 SGHRS and CDR2 YFSETQ. CDR3 region: CASSIGLAGNNEQFF. CDR3 bases: TGCGCCAGCAGCATCGGACTAGCGGGAAACAATGAGCAGTTCTTC.

The count of this clone is one. The V gene is TRBV7-2, the J gene TRBJ2-1; possibly TRBD1 for D (6 bases). The V end was cut by 1 base, the J end by 5 bases, with 9 bases between. Germline CDR1 and CDR2: SGHTA and FQGNSA. This CDR3 is 14 amino acids long. CDR3 nucleotides: TGTGCCAGCAGCTTAGAGGACAGAAACAATGAGCAGTTCTTC. Translating gives CASSLEDRNNEQFF.

The J gene is TRBJ1-2, the V gene TRBV6-1; no reliable D call. The germline V gene has CDR1 MNHNS and CDR2 SASEGT. The CDR3 is made up of 12 amino acids. Trimming cost V 6 bases and J 5 bases, with 10 bases left between them. The CDR3 DNA sequence: TGTGCCAGCAGCCAAGCAAGTTATGGCTACACCTTC. Translated: CASSQASYGYTF.

The V call is TRBV30, the J call TRBJ1-6, with D unresolved. The CDR3 has 13 amino acids. V lost 0 bases, J lost 4 bases, and 4 bases lay in between. Germline CDR1 reads GTSNPN; CDR2 reads SVGIG (reference sequence). The CDR3 protein is CAWSVGYNSPLHF. CDR3 bases: TGTGCCTGGAGTGTCGGTTATAATTCACCCCTCCACTTT.

This chain links TRBV11-2 with TRBJ2-1; TRBD2 agrees at 8 bases. Germline CDR1 reads SGHAT; CDR2 reads FQNNGV. The J segment lost 9 bases and the V segment lost 0 bases, leaving 7 bases of the junction unmatched. The CDR3 covers 15 residues. In nucleotides, the CDR3 is TGTGCCAGCAGCTTAGAGGGGGGCGGGAGGCTTGAGCAGTTCTTC. Translation gives CASSLEGGGRLEQFF.